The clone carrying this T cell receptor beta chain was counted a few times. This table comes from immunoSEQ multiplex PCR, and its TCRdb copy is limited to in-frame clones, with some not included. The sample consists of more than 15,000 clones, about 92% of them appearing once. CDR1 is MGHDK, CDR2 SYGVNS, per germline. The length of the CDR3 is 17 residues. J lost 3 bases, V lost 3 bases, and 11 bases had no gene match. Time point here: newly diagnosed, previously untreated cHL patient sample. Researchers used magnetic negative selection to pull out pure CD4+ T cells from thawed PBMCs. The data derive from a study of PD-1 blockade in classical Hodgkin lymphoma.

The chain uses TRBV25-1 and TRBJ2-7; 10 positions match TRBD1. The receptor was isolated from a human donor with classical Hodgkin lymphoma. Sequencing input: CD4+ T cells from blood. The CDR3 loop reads CASSDQHTGQGIYEQYF. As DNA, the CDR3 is TGTGCCAGCAGTGACCAACACACGGGACAGGGGATCTACGAGCAGTACTTC.